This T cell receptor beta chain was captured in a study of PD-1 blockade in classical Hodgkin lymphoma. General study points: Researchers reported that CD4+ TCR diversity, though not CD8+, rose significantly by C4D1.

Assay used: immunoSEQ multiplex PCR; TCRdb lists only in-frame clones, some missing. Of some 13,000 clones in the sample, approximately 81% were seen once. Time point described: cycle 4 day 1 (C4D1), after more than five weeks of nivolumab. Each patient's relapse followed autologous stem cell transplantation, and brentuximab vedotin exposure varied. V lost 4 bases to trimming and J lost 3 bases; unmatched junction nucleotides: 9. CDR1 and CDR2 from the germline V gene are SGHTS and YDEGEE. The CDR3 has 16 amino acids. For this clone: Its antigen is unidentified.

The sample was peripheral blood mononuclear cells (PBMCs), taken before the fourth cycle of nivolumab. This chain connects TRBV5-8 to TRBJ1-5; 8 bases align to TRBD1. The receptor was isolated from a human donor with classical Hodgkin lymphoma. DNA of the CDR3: TGTGCCAGCAGCAATGTCCGGGACAGGACCAATCAGCCCCAGCATTTT. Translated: CASSNVRDRTNQPQHF. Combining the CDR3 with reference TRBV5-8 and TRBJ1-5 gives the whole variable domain EAGVTQSPTHLIKTRGQQATLRCSPISGHTSVYWYQQALGLGLQFLLWYDEGEERNRGNFPPRFSGRQFPNYSSELNVNALELEDSALYLCASSNVRDRTNQPQHFGDGTRLSIL.